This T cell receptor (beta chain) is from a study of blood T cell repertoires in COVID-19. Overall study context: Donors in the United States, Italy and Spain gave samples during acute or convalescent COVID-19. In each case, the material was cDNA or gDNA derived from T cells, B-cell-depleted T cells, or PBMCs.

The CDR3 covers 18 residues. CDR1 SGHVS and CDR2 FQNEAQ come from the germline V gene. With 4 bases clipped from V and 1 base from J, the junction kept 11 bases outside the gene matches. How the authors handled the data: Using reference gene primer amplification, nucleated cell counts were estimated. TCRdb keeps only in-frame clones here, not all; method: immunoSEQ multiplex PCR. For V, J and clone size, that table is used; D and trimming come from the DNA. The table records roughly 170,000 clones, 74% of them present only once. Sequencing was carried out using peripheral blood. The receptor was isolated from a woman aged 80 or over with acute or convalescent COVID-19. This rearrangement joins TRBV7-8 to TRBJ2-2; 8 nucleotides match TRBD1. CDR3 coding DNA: TGTGCCAGCAGCTCTTACTCTTCAGGGACAGGGAACACCGGGGAGCTGTTTTTT. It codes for CASSSYSSGTGNTGELFF.